This section outlines one T cell receptor (beta chain) sequence together with its context. The data were taken from a study of blood T cell repertoires in COVID-19. Libraries were prepared by immunoSEQ multiplex PCR; TCRdb keeps only in-frame clonotypes and omits some of them. The data contain hundreds of thousands of clones, around nine tenths of them singletons. This CDR3 region has 15 residues. Germline V gene sequence: CDR1 SGHRS, CDR2 YFSETQ. Trimming took off 0 bases at V and 5 bases at J, with 11 bases between the two ends. Sequenced: PBMCs or T cells enriched from blood (not recorded which). The J gene is TRBJ1-4, the V gene TRBV5-1; a weak D match, TRBD1 (6 bases). The TCR comes from a woman aged 45-59 years who had recovered from COVID-19. CDR3 amino acids: CASSLVGAENEKLFF. For the CDR3, the DNA is TGCGCCAGCAGCTTGGTGGGGGCGGAGAATGAAAAACTGTTTTTT.